Sequencing of this T cell receptor (beta chain) was carried out in a study of human T cells and chemical hapten exposure. Study findings and constraints: Given that the donors had alopecia, their immune response may differ from that seen in healthy people.

There are 13 residues in the CDR3. The V and J ends lost 7 bases and 5 bases respectively, with 14 bases between them. CDR1 and CDR2 from the germline V gene are WSHSY and SAAADI. The time point is: pre-sensitization, week 0. Treatment of the sample: therapeutic diphenylcyclopropenone sensitization with weekly scalp DPC. This clonotype was detected many times. Its target is unknown. TCRdb reprocessed the RACE reads with MiXCR, giving one entry per CDR3 protein. The sample holds approximately 370,000 distinct CDR3 sequences, 5% to 6.5% seen once. V is TRBV10-2 and J is TRBJ1-1; TRBD1 is a possible D gene (5 bases). The sequence was obtained from a woman younger than 30 with alopecia areata. Some clones in this sample may be carry-over from other donors' samples. Sample: whole blood, taken in connection with sensitization to the hapten diphenylcyclopropenone (DPC). CDR3 in amino acids: CASTPGGWTEAFF. DNA for the CDR3: TGCGCCAGCACCCCTGGGGGGTGGACTGAAGCTTTCTTT.